This T cell receptor (beta chain) stems from a study of identical twins. Study-wide results and limits: It was out-of-frame TCR alpha sharing in monozygotic twins that models underestimated. The analysis was cross-sectional rather than longitudinal within donors. Carriage of fewer insertions was seen in abundant cord blood beta clonotypes, whereas memory repertoires showed none.

With V trimmed by 4 bases and J by 0 bases, 7 bases remained unmatched. The CDR3 runs 16 residues. In germline, CDR1 is SGHRS, CDR2 YFSETQ. This clonotype turned up a few times. What it binds is unknown. TCRdb redid the calling of the 5' RACE reads with MiXCR, one entry per CDR3 protein. This sample yields some 1,600,000 distinct CDR3 sequences, of which less than 40% are seen a single time; 0.25% to 0.3% belongs to the top ten. The receptor comes from a newborn girl in good health. Material for sequencing was cord blood. This chain links TRBV5-1 with TRBJ2-3, with 8 positions matching TRBD2. Here the CDR3 DNA reads TGCGCCAGCAGCCCCGCACTAGCGGATAGCACAGATACGCAGTATTTT. Amino acids: CASSPALADSTDTQYF.